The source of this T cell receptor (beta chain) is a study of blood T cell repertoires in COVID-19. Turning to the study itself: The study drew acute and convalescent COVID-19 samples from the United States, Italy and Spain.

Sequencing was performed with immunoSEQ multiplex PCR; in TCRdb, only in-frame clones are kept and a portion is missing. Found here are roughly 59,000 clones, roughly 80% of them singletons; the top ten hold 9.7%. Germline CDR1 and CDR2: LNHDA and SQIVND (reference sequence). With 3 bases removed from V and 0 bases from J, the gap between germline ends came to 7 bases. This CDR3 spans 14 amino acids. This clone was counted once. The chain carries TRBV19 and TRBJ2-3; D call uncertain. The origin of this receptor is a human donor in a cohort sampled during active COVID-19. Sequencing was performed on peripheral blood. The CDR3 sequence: CASSIRGSTDTQYF. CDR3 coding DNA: TGTGCCAGTAGTATCAGAGGTAGCACAGATACGCAGTATTTT.